Given below is one TCR beta chain in context. This clone's antigen is unknown. No much larger clone exists at a distance of one base, and base qualities are not known. The data stem from a study of blood T cell repertoires in COVID-19 (dated by TCRdb to about 2020). Broadly, across the study: Samples from collaborators originated in the United States, Italy and Spain and spanned both the acute and convalescent phases of COVID-19. The samples were drawn from two sources: the first 160 participants of the ongoing ImmuneRACE study, and 1,000 to 1,500 subjects contributed by 6 global collaborators. The material from the prospective study consisted of cDNA or gDNA derived from T cells, B-cell-depleted T cells, or PBMCs. Sample metadata almost always included a de-identified subject ID, COVID-19 status, age in years and sex. Where available, HLA class I and class II types were taken from metadata supplied by the sample provider and were not determined by assay-based typing. The dataset comprised deeply sampled blood TCRbeta repertoires from subjects exposed to, actively infected with, or recovered from COVID-19. The repertoires were released in a freely available public database intended as a resource for research on the immune response to SARS-CoV-2. The paper as a whole reports these results and caveats: The amount of clinical and demographic metadata varied by source and participant and was provided uncurated.

TCRbeta CDR3 regions were amplified from genomic DNA using the immunoSEQ Assay, a bias-controlled multiplex PCR. The study's own analysis went as follows. Within the assay, amplification of reference gene primers was used to estimate how many nucleated cells each sample contained. To quantify the absolute abundance of each unique TCRbeta CDR3 rearrangement, sequence reads were collapsed and filtered. For each sample, productive Simpson clonality was calculated as the square root of Simpson's diversity index across productive rearrangements. TCRdb's version of the immuneACCESS table is confined to in-frame rearrangements and falls short of the full clone set. An unresolved V gene accounts for under half of the shortfall where checked; the remainder is of unknown origin. That table furnishes V, J and clone size, whereas the DNA furnished D and trimming. The sample table records 210,000 or so clones; roughly nine tenths of these occur just once. 10% to 15% of the sample is taken by the ten largest.

Samples from volunteer blood donors who had recovered from COVID-19 were contributed by a second Seattle source. Collaborating institutions collected whole blood in K2EDTA tubes following their own protocols. For TCRbeta analysis, collaborators shipped samples in one of three forms: frozen whole blood, isolated PBMCs, or DNA extracted from either of those sample types. The TCR was taken from a woman between 18 and 30 years old who had recovered from COVID-19. Sequenced material: peripheral blood.

The DNA sequence reads TGTGCCAGTAGTACAACAGGGCCCTACGGGAACACTGAAGCTTTCTTT. The translation is CASSTTGPYGNTEAFF. Recombination joined TRBV19 with TRBJ1-1; a tentative D match to TRBD1 spans 6 bases. Sequences LNHDA (CDR1) and SQIVND (CDR2) are obtained from the germline V gene (reference sequence). The CDR3 has 16 amino acids, counting the end cysteine and phenylalanine. Solely the CDR3 DNA is kept, with 48 bases framed from the first base. The junction shows trimming of 4 bases on V and 1 base on J, plus 16 bases between the germline ends.